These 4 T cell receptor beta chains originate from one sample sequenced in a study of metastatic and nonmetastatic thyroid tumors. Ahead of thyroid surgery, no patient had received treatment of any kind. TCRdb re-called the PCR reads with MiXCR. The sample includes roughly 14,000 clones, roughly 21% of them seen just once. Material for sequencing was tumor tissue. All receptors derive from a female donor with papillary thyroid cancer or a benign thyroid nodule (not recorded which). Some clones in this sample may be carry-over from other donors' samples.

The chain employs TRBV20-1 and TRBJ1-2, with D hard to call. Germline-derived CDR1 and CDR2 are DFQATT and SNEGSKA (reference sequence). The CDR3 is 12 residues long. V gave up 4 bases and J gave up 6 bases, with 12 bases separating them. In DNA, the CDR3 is TGCAGTGCTACGGAGGAGTTAAATGGCTACACCTTC. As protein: CSATEELNGYTF.

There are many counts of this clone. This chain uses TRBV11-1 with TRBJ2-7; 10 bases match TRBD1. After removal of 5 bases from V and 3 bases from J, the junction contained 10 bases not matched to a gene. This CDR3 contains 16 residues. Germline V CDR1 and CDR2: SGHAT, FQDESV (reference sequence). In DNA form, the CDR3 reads TGTGCCAGCAGCCCATCAGGGACAGGGGTACTCTACGAGCAGTACTTC. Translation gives CASSPSGTGVLYEQYF.

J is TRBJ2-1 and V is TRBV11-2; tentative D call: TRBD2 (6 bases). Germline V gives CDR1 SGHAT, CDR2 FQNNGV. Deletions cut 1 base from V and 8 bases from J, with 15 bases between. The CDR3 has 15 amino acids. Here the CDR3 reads CASSLVRERFDEQFF. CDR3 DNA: TGTGCCAGCAGCTTAGTTCGGGAGAGATTCGATGAGCAGTTCTTC.

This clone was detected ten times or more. The CDR3 loop is CASSPSNTGELFF. CDR3 DNA: TGTGCCAGCAGTCCCTCAAACACCGGGGAGCTGTTTTTT. The genes are TRBV27 and TRBJ2-2; D is unresolved. The V end was cut by 5 bases, the J end by 2 bases, with 6 bases between. The germline V gene has CDR1 MNHEY and CDR2 SMNVEV (reference sequence). The CDR3 is made up of 13 amino acids.